This T cell receptor (beta chain) was sequenced during a study of Graves' ophthalmopathy and Graves' hyperthyroidism. Scientists amplified the TCR beta CDR3 regions from RNA transcripts. RT-PCR was first run with HTBI primers, then multiplex PCR in a second round. TCRdb analysed the multiplex PCR reads with MiXCR anew, one entry per CDR3 protein. The sample contains about 620,000 distinct CDR3 sequences, 22% of which appear only once. V was pared by 3 bases and J by 1 base, with 7 bases of the junction left unmatched. Germline V gene data show CDR1 as LNHDA and CDR2 as SQIVND (reference sequence). The CDR3 totals 16 residues. The study excluded patients with other autoimmune diseases, uncontrolled infections, pregnancy or lactation. Establishment of the diagnosis relied upon clinical symptoms, serum thyroxine, TRAb, thyroid ultrasound and orbital computed tomography. This clonotype showed up many times.

The sample was peripheral blood. The V and J genes are TRBV19 and TRBJ1-1, with 8 bases aligning to TRBD1. This receptor was taken from a woman between 18 and 30 years old with stable Graves' hyperthyroidism. Some clones in this sample may be carry-over from other donors' samples. The CDR3 bases are TGTGCCAGTAGTATGGGGCGGGACAGGACGAACACTGAAGCTTTCTTT. It specifies CASSMGRDRTNTEAFF.